This T cell receptor beta chain was found in a study of cytomegalovirus exposure and HLA in healthy donors. V was cut by 1 base and J by 2 bases, with 8 bases left in between. Germline CDR1 reads SGHAT; CDR2 reads FQNNGV. CDR3 length equals 14 residues. For this clone: Its antigen remains unidentified.

Study conclusions and caveats: A later analysis showed that HLA-associated TCR beta chains had undergone more clonal expansion than equally common others. Earlier analysis looked at TCR beta V segments, and most were productive about 90% or about 30% of the time. Links to common viral pathogens appeared, in a later analysis, for several of the most significant clusters.

PCR amplification relied on 60 Vbeta primers (plus 13 Jbeta primers). In the study's own analysis: An analysis performed later counted 70 million to 90 million unique TCR beta chains (around 9.9 million of them shared). This table comes from immunoSEQ multiplex PCR, and its TCRdb copy is limited to in-frame clones, with some not included. D and trimming come from the DNA, and the V and J calls and clone size come from that table. The sample yields hundreds of thousands of clones, 70% to 80% seen once. This TCR came from a male donor in good health and CMV-seronegative. V gene TRBV11-2 combines with J gene TRBJ1-2, with unresolved D. Sequencing was performed on PBMCs. CDR3 sequence: CASSLGPENYGYTF. The CDR3 nucleotides read TGTGCCAGCAGCTTAGGACCGGAGAACTATGGCTACACCTTC.